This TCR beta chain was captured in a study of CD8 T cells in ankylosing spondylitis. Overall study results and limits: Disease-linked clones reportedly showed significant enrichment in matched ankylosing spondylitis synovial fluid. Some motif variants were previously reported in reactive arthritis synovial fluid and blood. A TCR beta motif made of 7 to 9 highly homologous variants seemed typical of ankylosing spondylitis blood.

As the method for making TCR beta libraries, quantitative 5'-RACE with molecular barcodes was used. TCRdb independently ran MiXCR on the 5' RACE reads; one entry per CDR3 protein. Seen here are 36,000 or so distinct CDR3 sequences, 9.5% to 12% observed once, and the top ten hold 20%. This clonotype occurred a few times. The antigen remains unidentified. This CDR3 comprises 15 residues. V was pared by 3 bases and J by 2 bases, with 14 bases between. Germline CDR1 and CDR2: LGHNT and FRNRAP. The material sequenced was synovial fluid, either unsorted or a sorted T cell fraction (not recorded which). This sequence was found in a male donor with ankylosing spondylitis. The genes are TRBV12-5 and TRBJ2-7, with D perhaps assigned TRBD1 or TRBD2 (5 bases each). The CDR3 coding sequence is TGTGCTAGTGGTTTCACCGGGACGGGAACCTACGAGCAGTACTTC. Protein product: CASGFTGTGTYEQYF.